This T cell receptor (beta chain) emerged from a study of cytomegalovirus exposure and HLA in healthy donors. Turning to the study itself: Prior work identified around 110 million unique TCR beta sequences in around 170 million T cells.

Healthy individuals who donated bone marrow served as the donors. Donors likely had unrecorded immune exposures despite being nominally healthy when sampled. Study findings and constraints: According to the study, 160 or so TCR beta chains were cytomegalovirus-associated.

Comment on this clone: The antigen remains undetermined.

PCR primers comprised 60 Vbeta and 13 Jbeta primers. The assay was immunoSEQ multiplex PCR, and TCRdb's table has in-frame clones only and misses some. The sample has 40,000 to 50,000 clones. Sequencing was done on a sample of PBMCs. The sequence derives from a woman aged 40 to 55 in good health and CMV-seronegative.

For the CDR3, the DNA is TGCGCCAGCAGCCTCCCGAGTCGGGCCCCCGGGGGGGCTTCGGCTCCGTCAGATACGCAGTATTTT. It yields the protein CASSLPSRAPGGASAPSDTQYF. The V and J genes are TRBV5-1 and TRBJ2-3; 8 nucleotides line up with TRBD2. The CDR3 is made up of 22 amino acids. V lost 4 bases, J lost 4 bases, and 29 bases stayed unmatched. Germline CDR1 SGHRS, CDR2 YFSETQ.